The 9 T cell receptor beta chains presented below share a single source sample, sequenced in a study of blood T cell repertoires in COVID-19. Clones were sequenced by immunoSEQ multiplex PCR, and TCRdb holds only the in-frame ones, with some missing. This table has about 200,000 clones, over 75% appearing once. The material sequenced was peripheral blood. These receptor sequences come from a man aged 40-49 years with active or convalescent COVID-19.

The chain has TRBV6-6 and TRBJ1-5; tentatively, D is TRBD1 (5 bases). Trimming pared 2 bases from V and 3 bases from J, leaving 11 bases between. Germline-derived CDR1 and CDR2 are MNHNY and SVGAGI (reference sequence). The CDR3 is 15 residues long. The CDR3 DNA follows: TGTGCCAGCAGTTACGGACAATCGCTCAATCAGCCCCAGCATTTT. Translation gives CASSYGQSLNQPQHF.

This clone was detected a few times. The chain combines TRBV28 with TRBJ1-4; 7 positions agree with TRBD1. V lost 5 bases and J lost 7; bases outside the gene matches: 7. CDR1 MDHEN and CDR2 SYDVKM come from the germline V gene. The CDR3 runs to 14 residues. The CDR3 here is CASSLDRVIEKLFF. For the CDR3, the DNA is TGTGCCAGCAGTCTAGACAGGGTTATTGAAAAACTGTTTTTT. The entire variable domain, with the rest obtained from reference TRBV28 and TRBJ1-4, is as follows: DVKVTQSSRYLVKRTGEKVFLECVQDMDHENMFWYRQDPGLGLRLIYFSYDVKMKEKGDIPEGYSVSREKKERFSLILESASTNQTSMYLCASSLDRVIEKLFFGSGTQLSVL.

CDR3 loop: CASSSQGHRGTEAFF. In DNA, the CDR3 is TGTGCCAGCAGTTCTCAGGGACATCGGGGAACTGAAGCTTTCTTT. V usage is TRBV6-2 or TRBV6-3 and J usage is TRBJ1-1; TRBD1 might be the D (6 bases). The CDR3 is 15 amino acids. Germline V gene lookup returns CDR1 MNHEY and CDR2 SVGEGT. V lost 4 bases and J 5 bases, leaving 17 bases between the germline ends.

J is TRBJ2-7 and V is TRBV30, with 8 positions matching TRBD1. The CDR3 loop spans 14 amino acids. Germline V gives CDR1 GTSNPN, CDR2 SVGIG (reference sequence). V gave up 1 base and J gave up 5 bases; unmatched junction bases: 7. CDR3 sequence: CAWSERTGYHEQYF. The CDR3 nucleotides are TGTGCCTGGAGTGAACGGACAGGGTACCACGAGCAGTACTTC.

This chain uses TRBV7-9 with TRBJ1-1, with D perhaps matching TRBD1 (6 bases). The germline V gene encodes CDR1 SEHNR and CDR2 FQNEAQ (reference sequence). Trimming left V 5 bases short and J 2 bases short, with 12 bases between. The CDR3 contains 14 residues. The CDR3 DNA is TGTGCCAGCAGCACAATACAGGGTAACACTGAAGCTTTCTTT. Amino acids: CASSTIQGNTEAFF.

The CDR3 nucleotides read TGTGCCACCAGTCCCTCCCGGGACACCGCATCCTACGAGCAGTACTTC. The encoded protein is CATSPSRDTASYEQYF. The chain recombines TRBV24-1 with TRBJ2-7, with TRBD1 as a possible D gene (6 bases). The length of the CDR3 is 16 residues. The V gene lost 6 bases and the J gene lost 1 base, with 18 bases spanning the gap. Germline-derived CDR1 and CDR2 are KGHDR and SFDVKD.

For the CDR3, the DNA is TGTGCCTGGGGTCCCGGGACACTGGACAATCAGCCCCAGCATTTT. Protein product: CAWGPGTLDNQPQHF. This chain links TRBV30 with TRBJ1-5, with D possibly being TRBD1 (6 bases). The CDR3 contains 15 residues. Germline assignment: CDR1 GTSNPN and CDR2 SVGIG (reference sequence). The V gene lost 5 bases and the J gene lost 3 bases, with 17 bases spanning the gap.

V and J are TRBV5-1 and TRBJ2-1; tentatively, D is TRBD2 (5 bases). V was clipped by 5 bases and J by 3 bases, with 12 bases between them. This CDR3 has 14 amino acids. The germline CDR1 and CDR2 sequences are SGHRS and YFSETQ. The CDR3 loop is CASSSDGNYNEQFF. CDR3 nucleotides: TGCGCCAGCAGTTCGGACGGGAACTACAATGAGCAGTTCTTC.

The chain's CDR3 is CASRPQGKHTEAFF. In DNA, the CDR3 is TGTGCCAGCAGGCCACAGGGGAAGCACACTGAAGCTTTCTTT. The rearrangement links TRBV6-5 to TRBJ1-1; the match to TRBD1 covers 7 bases. This CDR3 contains 14 residues. Looked up from germline, CDR1 is MNHEY and CDR2 is SVGAGI. The V and J ends lost 6 bases and 3 bases, in that order; junction bases with no gene match: 7.